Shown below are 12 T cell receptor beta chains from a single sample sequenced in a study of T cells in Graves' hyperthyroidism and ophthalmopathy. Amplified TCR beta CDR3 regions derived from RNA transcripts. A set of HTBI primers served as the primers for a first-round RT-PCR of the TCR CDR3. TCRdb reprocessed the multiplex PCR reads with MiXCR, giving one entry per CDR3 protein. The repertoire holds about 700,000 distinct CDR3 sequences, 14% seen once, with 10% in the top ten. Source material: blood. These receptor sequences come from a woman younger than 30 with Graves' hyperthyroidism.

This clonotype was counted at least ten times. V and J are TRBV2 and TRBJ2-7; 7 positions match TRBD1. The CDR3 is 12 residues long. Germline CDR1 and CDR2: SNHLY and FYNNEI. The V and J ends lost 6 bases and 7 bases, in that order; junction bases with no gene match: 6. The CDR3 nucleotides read TGTGCCAGCAGAGAGGGGGCGCGGGAGCAGTACTTC. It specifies CASREGAREQYF.

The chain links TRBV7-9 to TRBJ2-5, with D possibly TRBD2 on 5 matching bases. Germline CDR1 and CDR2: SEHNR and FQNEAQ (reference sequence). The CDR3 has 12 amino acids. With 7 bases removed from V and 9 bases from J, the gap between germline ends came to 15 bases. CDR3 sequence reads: CASTMDWSAQYF. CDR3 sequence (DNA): TGTGCCAGCACGATGGACTGGTCGGCCCAGTACTTC.

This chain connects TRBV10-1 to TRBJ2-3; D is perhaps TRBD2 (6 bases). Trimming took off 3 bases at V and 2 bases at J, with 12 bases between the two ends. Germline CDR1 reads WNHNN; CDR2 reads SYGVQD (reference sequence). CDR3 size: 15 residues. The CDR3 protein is CASSDRGSNTDTQYF. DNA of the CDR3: TGCGCCAGCAGTGACCGGGGGTCCAACACAGATACGCAGTATTTT.

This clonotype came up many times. CDR3 in amino acids: CSVASPGAWGNEQFF. CDR3 in DNA: TGCAGCGTTGCCTCACCGGGGGCATGGGGGAATGAGCAGTTCTTC. The chain couples TRBV29-1 to TRBJ2-1; D tentatively reads TRBD1 or TRBD2 (6 bases each). CDR3 length equals 15 residues. Germline CDR1 reads SQVTM; CDR2 reads ANQGSEA. V lost 4 bases and J lost 7, with 20 bases in between.

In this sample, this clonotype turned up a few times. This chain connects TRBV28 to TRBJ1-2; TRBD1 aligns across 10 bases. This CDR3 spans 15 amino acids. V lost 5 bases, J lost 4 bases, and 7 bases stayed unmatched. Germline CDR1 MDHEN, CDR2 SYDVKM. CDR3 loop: CASSPGTGVIYGYTF. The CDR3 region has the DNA TGTGCCAGCAGTCCGGGGACAGGGGTGATCTATGGCTACACCTTC.

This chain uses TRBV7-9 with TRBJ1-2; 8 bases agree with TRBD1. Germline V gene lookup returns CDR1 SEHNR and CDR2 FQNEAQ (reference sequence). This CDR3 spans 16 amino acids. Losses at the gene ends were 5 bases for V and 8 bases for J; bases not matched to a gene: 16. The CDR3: CASSRDWGQAGRGYTF. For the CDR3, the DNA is TGTGCCAGCAGCCGAGATTGGGGACAGGCGGGTCGAGGCTACACCTTC.

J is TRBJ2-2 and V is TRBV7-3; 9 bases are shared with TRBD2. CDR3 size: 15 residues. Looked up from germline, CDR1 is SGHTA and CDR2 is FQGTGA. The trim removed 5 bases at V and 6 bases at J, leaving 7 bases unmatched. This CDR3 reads CASSPSGNPAGELFF. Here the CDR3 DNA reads TGTGCCAGCAGCCCTAGCGGGAACCCCGCCGGGGAGCTGTTTTTT.

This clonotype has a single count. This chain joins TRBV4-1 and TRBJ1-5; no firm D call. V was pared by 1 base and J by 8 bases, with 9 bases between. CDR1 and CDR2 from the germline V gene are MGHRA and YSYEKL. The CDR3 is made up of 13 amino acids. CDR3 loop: CASSQALWKPQHF. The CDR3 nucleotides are TGCGCCAGCAGCCAAGCTCTGTGGAAGCCCCAGCATTTT.

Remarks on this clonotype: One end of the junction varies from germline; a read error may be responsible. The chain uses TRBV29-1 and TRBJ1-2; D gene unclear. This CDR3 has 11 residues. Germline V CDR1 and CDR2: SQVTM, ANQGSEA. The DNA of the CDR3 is TGCAGCGTGGAAGGGAACTATGGCTACACCTTC. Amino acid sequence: CSVEGNYGYTF.

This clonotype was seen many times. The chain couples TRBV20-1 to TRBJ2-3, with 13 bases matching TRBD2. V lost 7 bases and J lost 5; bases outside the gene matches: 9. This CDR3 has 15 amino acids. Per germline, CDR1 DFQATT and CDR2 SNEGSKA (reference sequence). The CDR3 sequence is CSGTSGRAWGDTQYF. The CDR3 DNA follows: TGCAGTGGCACTAGCGGGAGGGCTTGGGGAGATACGCAGTATTTT.

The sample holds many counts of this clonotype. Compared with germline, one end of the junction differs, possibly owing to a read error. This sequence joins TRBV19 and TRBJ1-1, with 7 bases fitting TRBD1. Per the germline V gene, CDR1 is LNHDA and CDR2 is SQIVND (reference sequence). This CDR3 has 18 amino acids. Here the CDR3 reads CTSSIAAGGHGADTEAFF. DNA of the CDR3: TGTACCAGTAGTATAGCGGCAGGGGGTCACGGGGCGGACACTGAAGCTTTCTTT.

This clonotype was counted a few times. In nucleotides, the CDR3 is TGCAGTGCTAGAGAGGACCTCTCTGAAAATGAAAAACTGTTTTTT. This codes for CSAREDLSENEKLFF. V and J are TRBV20-1 and TRBJ1-4; D gene unclear. This CDR3 has 15 residues. The germline gives CDR1 DFQATT, CDR2 SNEGSKA (reference sequence). Trimming pared 0 bases from V and 5 bases from J, leaving 13 bases between.